A single count supports the clone carrying this TCR beta chain. Other DNA sequences in this sample translate to the same CDR3. This sample is drawn from a study of blood T cell repertoires in COVID-19. Study-wide context: Samples taken during acute and convalescent COVID-19 were collected in the United States, Italy and Spain. PBMCs, B-cell-depleted T cells, or T cells provided the cDNA or gDNA that made up the material.

The table came from immunoSEQ multiplex PCR; TCRdb's copy has only in-frame clones and leaves some out. The sample contains 300,000 to 350,000 clones, about 90% of which appear only once. Germline V gene data show CDR1 as LNHDA and CDR2 as SQIVND (reference sequence). V was trimmed by 6 bases and J by 6 bases, leaving 14 bases between them. CDR3 length equals 14 residues. Individuals aged about 18 to 89 years were recruited from roughly 22 US areas. Sample: PBMCs or T cells enriched from blood (not recorded which). The receptor was derived from a woman aged 25-40 years who had recovered from COVID-19. The chain employs TRBV19 and TRBJ2-2, with TRBD2 as a possible D gene (6 bases). CDR3 protein: CASSIGGGAGELFF. DNA of the CDR3: TGTGCCAGTAGCATCGGGGGAGGCGCCGGGGAGCTGTTTTTT.